The clone carrying this T cell receptor beta chain has at least ten counts. Its specificity is not known. The V gene end was trimmed by 4 bases and the J gene end by 8 bases; junction bases not matched to a gene: 3. Germline CDR1 and CDR2: SGHRS and YFSETQ. This CDR3 has 13 residues. Exclusion of patients followed from uncontrolled infection, other autoimmune disease, pregnancy or lactation. Diagnosis rested on symptoms, serum thyroxine and TRAb, thyroid ultrasound, and orbital computed tomography. This specimen comes from a study of T cells in Graves' hyperthyroidism and ophthalmopathy. Background on the study: Before treatment of any kind, peripheral blood was taken at initial diagnosis. Study-wide findings and caveats: Ophthalmopathy was distinguished from stable hyperthyroidism by 13 V-J signatures.

Template material for amplifying TCR beta CDR3 regions consisted of RNA transcripts. Initially, a first-round RT-PCR of the TCR CDR3 employed the HTBI primer set. TCRdb re-derived calls from the multiplex PCR reads in MiXCR, one entry per CDR3 protein. The repertoire includes 750,000 to 950,000 distinct CDR3 sequences, around 39% of them detected once, and around 10% sits in the top ten. Specimen: blood. V usage is TRBV5-1 and J usage is TRBJ1-2, with 12 bases fitting TRBD1. The clonotype comes from a man in his late teens or twenties with Graves' hyperthyroidism. CDR3 DNA sequence: TGCGCCAGCAGCACCGGGACAGGGGGCGGCTACACCTTC. Translation gives CASSTGTGGGYTF.